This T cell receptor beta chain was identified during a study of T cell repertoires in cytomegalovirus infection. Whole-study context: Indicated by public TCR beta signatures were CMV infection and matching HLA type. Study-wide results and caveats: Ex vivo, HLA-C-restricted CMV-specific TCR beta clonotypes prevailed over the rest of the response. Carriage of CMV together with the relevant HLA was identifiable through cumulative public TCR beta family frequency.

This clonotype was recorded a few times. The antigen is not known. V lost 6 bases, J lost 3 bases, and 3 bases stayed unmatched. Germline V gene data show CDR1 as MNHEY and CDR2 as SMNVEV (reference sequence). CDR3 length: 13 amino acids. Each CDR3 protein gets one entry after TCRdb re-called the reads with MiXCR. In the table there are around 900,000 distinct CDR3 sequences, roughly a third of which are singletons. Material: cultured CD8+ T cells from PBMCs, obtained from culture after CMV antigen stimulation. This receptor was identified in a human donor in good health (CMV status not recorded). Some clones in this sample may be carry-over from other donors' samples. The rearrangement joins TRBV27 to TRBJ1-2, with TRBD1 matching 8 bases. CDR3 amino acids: CASSQQGDYGYTF. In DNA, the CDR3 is TGTGCCAGCAGCCAACAGGGGGACTATGGCTACACCTTC.